These 32 T cell receptor beta chains share one sample of origin, sequenced in a study of cytomegalovirus exposure and HLA in healthy donors. PCR was performed using 60 Vbeta and 13 Jbeta primers. Repertoires were generated with immunoSEQ multiplex PCR, while TCRdb's copy carries only in-frame clones and drops some. The sample lists about 160,000 clones, over 75% occurring once. The sample was PBMCs. These receptor sequences come from a man aged 50 to 60 in good health and CMV-seropositive.

The chain couples TRBV11-2 to TRBJ1-2; D is possibly TRBD1 (5 bases). The CDR3 runs to 12 residues. Germline V lookup: CDR1 SGHAT, CDR2 FQNNGV. Trimming stripped 6 bases from V and 6 bases from J, with 11 bases between. The CDR3 region has the DNA TGTGCCAGCAGGCGCCTCAGGGATGGCTACACCTTC. It translates to CASRRLRDGYTF. Using reference TRBV11-2 and TRBJ1-2 for the parts outside the CDR3, the full variable domain is EAGVAQSPRYKIIEKRQSVAFWCNPISGHATLYWYQQILGQGPKLLIQFQNNGVVDDSQLPKDRFSAERLKGVDSTLKIQPAKLEDSAVYLCASRRLRDGYTFGSGTRLTVV.

The chain is built from TRBV29-1 and TRBJ2-3, with 13 bases lining up with TRBD2. V trimming: 6 bases; J trimming: 1 base; junction bases outside the gene matches: 16. Germline V lookup: CDR1 SQVTM, CDR2 ANQGSEA. This CDR3 spans 19 amino acids. This CDR3 is CSVVRPSRTSGSGTDTQYF. Here the CDR3 DNA reads TGCAGCGTCGTACGACCCTCTCGGACTAGCGGGAGTGGCACAGATACGCAGTATTTT.

This sequence joins TRBV2 and TRBJ1-6, with D perhaps TRBD1 (6 bases). This CDR3 spans 12 amino acids. V lost 7 bases and J 7 bases, leaving 8 bases between the germline ends. CDR1 is SNHLY, CDR2 FYNNEI, per germline. The CDR3 DNA follows: TGTGCCAGCACAGGGGCGAATTCACCCCTCCACTTT. This sequence encodes CASTGANSPLHF. Full variable domain (rest looked up from reference TRBV2 and TRBJ1-6): EPEVTQTPSHQVTQMGQEVILRCVPISNHLYFYWYRQILGQKVEFLVSFYNNEISEKSEIFDDQFSVERPDGSNFTLKIRSTKLEDSAMYFCASTGANSPLHFGNGTRLTVT.

The V gene is TRBV28, the J gene TRBJ2-2, with 13 bases aligning to TRBD2. The CDR3 contains 17 residues. Unmatched junction bases numbered 2, after V lost 3 bases and J lost 1 base. The germline V gene encodes CDR1 MDHEN and CDR2 SYDVKM. CDR3 sequence (DNA): TGTGCCAGCAGTTTGGGACTAGCGGGAAGGAACACCGGGGAGCTGTTTTTT. Residues: CASSLGLAGRNTGELFF.

The chain is built from TRBV4-1 and TRBJ1-1; D uncertain. The V end was cut by 0 bases, the J end by 0 bases, with 17 bases between. The CDR3 runs to 18 residues. Germline lookup yields CDR1 MGHRA and CDR2 YSYEKL. DNA for the CDR3: TGCGCCAGCAGCCAAGAAAGCCCCCTTAGAGGCCTGAACACTGAAGCTTTCTTT. Translated: CASSQESPLRGLNTEAFF.

This clone was counted a few times. The rearrangement links TRBV27 to TRBJ2-5, with TRBD2 identical over 7 bases. The trim removed 1 base at V and 4 bases at J, leaving 6 bases unmatched. The CDR3 is made up of 15 amino acids. CDR1 and CDR2 (germline): MNHEY, SMNVEV (reference sequence). The CDR3 protein is CASSLFRGSAETQYF. In DNA form, the CDR3 reads TGTGCCAGCAGTTTATTCCGCGGGAGCGCAGAGACCCAGTACTTC.

The rearrangement joins TRBV6-5 to TRBJ1-4, with 8 bases lining up with TRBD1. This CDR3 spans 13 amino acids. Germline V lookup: CDR1 MNHEY, CDR2 SVGAGI. The V segment lost 2 bases and the J segment 8 bases; nucleotides outside the gene matches: 1. The CDR3 DNA reads TGTGCCAGCAGTTACCGACAGGGGGAAAAACTGTTTTTT. Amino acid sequence: CASSYRQGEKLFF.

In this sample, this clone turned up once. The rearrangement uses TRBV5-1 and TRBJ1-1; 8 bases are a match to TRBD1. Germline V CDR1 and CDR2: SGHRS, YFSETQ. Unmatched junction bases numbered 12, after V lost 3 bases and J lost 5 bases. The CDR3 covers 16 residues. The CDR3 DNA reads as TGCGCCAGCAGCTCCGAAATTAGGACAGGGTGGACTGAAGCTTTCTTT. It codes for CASSSEIRTGWTEAFF.

The chain couples TRBV5-4 to TRBJ2-3, with 7 nucleotides matching TRBD1. The CDR3 is made up of 15 amino acids. J lost 1 base, V lost 4 bases, and 6 bases had no gene match. The germline V gene has CDR1 SGHNT and CDR2 YYREEE (reference sequence). CDR3 loop: CASSPDRVRTDTQYF. CDR3 coding DNA: TGTGCCAGCAGCCCAGACAGGGTCCGCACAGATACGCAGTATTTT.

The chain has TRBV5-1 and TRBJ2-7; 11 bases are shared with TRBD2. The V gene's germline CDR1 is SGHRS and CDR2 YFSETQ. With V trimmed by 4 bases and J by 3 bases, 9 bases remained unmatched. The CDR3 spans 16 residues. As DNA, the CDR3 is TGCGCCAGCAGCAGGTTTAGCGGGAGGGCCCTCTACGAGCAGTACTTC. It codes for CASSRFSGRALYEQYF.

This sequence joins TRBV28 and TRBJ2-7; D unresolved. Trimming took 2 bases from V and 2 from J, leaving 10 bases between them. The germline V gene encodes CDR1 MDHEN and CDR2 SYDVKM. This CDR3 is built from 14 residues. The CDR3 DNA reads TGTGCCAGCAGTTTAAGCAGGCCCCCCTACGAGCAGTACTTC. Its protein is CASSLSRPPYEQYF. Drawing the rest from reference TRBV28 and TRBJ2-7, the complete variable domain is DVKVTQSSRYLVKRTGEKVFLECVQDMDHENMFWYRQDPGLGLRLIYFSYDVKMKEKGDIPEGYSVSREKKERFSLILESASTNQTSMYLCASSLSRPPYEQYFGPGTRLTVT.

The V gene is TRBV30, the J gene TRBJ2-1, with 10 bases fitting TRBD2. This CDR3 comprises 17 residues. CDR1 is GTSNPN and CDR2 is SVGIG in the germline V gene (reference sequence). Losses at the gene ends were 2 bases for V and 2 bases for J; bases not matched to a gene: 9. CDR3 nucleotide sequence: TGTGCCTGGAGTATGGGGTGGACTAGCGGCACCTACAATGAGCAGTTCTTC. It yields the protein CAWSMGWTSGTYNEQFF.

This clone was recorded only once. The chain is built from TRBV6-1 and TRBJ1-5, with TRBD1 as a possible D gene (5 bases). Germline V gene data show CDR1 as MNHNS and CDR2 as SASEGT. Trimming left V 6 bases short and J 12 bases short, with 18 bases between. The CDR3 sequence is 13 residues long. The CDR3 sequence is CASSERRDGYQHF. DNA for the CDR3: TGTGCCAGCAGCGAGAGGAGGGACGGTTACCAGCATTTT.

This chain joins TRBV7-9 and TRBJ2-1; 11 bases fit TRBD2. The CDR3 is 18 amino acids. Germline V gives CDR1 SEHNR, CDR2 FQNEAQ (reference sequence). The J segment lost 6 bases and the V segment lost 2 bases, leaving 12 bases of the junction unmatched. CDR3 in amino acids: CASSLPPRLAGNLNEQFF. CDR3 sequence (DNA): TGTGCCAGCAGCTTACCCCCGCGACTAGCGGGGAACCTCAATGAGCAGTTCTTC.

The V call is TRBV7-8, the J call TRBJ1-5; D call uncertain. Deletions cut 1 base from V and 5 bases from J, with 6 bases between. Germline CDR1 is SGHVS and CDR2 is FQNEAQ. The CDR3 spans 13 residues. Written as DNA, the CDR3 is TGTGCCAGCAGCTTAGACAGTTATCAGCCCCAGCATTTT. Protein: CASSLDSYQPQHF.

The chain joins TRBV4-1 to TRBJ1-3; D gene unclear. Germline lookup yields CDR1 MGHRA and CDR2 YSYEKL. The V gene lost 0 bases and the J gene lost 5 bases, with 8 bases spanning the gap. The CDR3 loop spans 14 amino acids. Here the CDR3 reads CASSQDLIRNTIYF. In DNA form, the CDR3 reads TGCGCCAGCAGCCAAGATCTAATAAGAAACACCATATATTTT.

This clone appeared a few times. V is TRBV5-1 and J is TRBJ2-3, with TRBD2 matching 11 bases. This CDR3 is built from 17 residues. V dropped 5 bases and J dropped 0; count of bases not matched to a gene: 8. Germline loops: CDR1 SGHRS, CDR2 YFSETQ. The CDR3 spells CASSASGRTTSTDTQYF. The CDR3 bases are TGCGCCAGCAGTGCTAGCGGGAGGACGACTAGCACAGATACGCAGTATTTT.

The rearrangement joins TRBV28 to TRBJ2-1, with 10 nucleotides matching TRBD2. Germline values: CDR1 MDHEN, CDR2 SYDVKM. The CDR3 has 20 amino acids. Trimming removed 5 bases from V and 0 bases from J; junction bases left unmatched: 16. The CDR3 region has the DNA TGTGCCAGCAGTCCTCAATCGCCTAGCGGGAGAGCCACCTCCTACAATGAGCAGTTCTTC. Amino acid sequence: CASSPQSPSGRATSYNEQFF.

The chain links TRBV7-2 to TRBJ2-2; possibly TRBD2 for D (7 bases). V gave up 2 bases and J gave up 5 bases, with 12 bases separating them. Germline V CDR1 and CDR2: SGHTA, FQGNSA. This CDR3 spans 15 amino acids. The CDR3 nucleotides are TGTGCCAGCAGCTTACTACAGGGAGGGACCGGGGAGCTGTTTTTT. Residues: CASSLLQGGTGELFF.

The V call is TRBV2, the J call TRBJ2-5; D possibly corresponds to TRBD2 (6 bases). The V gene lost 4 bases and the J gene lost 5 bases, with 17 bases spanning the gap. CDR3 length: 15 residues. Germline values: CDR1 SNHLY, CDR2 FYNNEI. The CDR3 region is CASSASVIGGETQYF. CDR3 sequence (DNA): TGTGCCAGCAGTGCTAGCGTTATTGGGGGGGAGACCCAGTACTTC.

The J gene is TRBJ2-1, the V gene TRBV7-6, with 7 bases matching TRBD2. The CDR3 is made up of 15 amino acids. With V trimmed by 5 bases and J by 0 bases, 4 bases remained unmatched. The germline V gene has CDR1 SGHVS and CDR2 FNYEAQ. DNA for the CDR3: TGTGCCAGCAGCCCCCCTAGCGGCTCCTACAATGAGCAGTTCTTC. Its protein product is CASSPPSGSYNEQFF.

V usage is TRBV29-1 and J usage is TRBJ2-3, with 9 positions matching TRBD2. The CDR3 is made up of 14 amino acids. J gave up 0 bases and V 8 bases, and 6 bases lay outside the gene matches. Germline-derived CDR1 and CDR2 are SQVTM and ANQGSEA. In DNA, the CDR3 is TGCAGCCTATCGGCGGGGGGGAGCACAGATACGCAGTATTTT. It encodes CSLSAGGSTDTQYF.

This rearrangement joins TRBV7-2 to TRBJ2-7; TRBD2 might be the D (6 bases). Trimming removed 3 bases from V and 7 bases from J, with 10 bases in between. The CDR3 spans 12 residues. The germline V gene has CDR1 SGHTA and CDR2 FQGNSA. The CDR3 protein is CASSFAGREQYF. The DNA for the CDR3 is TGTGCCAGCAGCTTCGCAGGGAGGGAGCAGTACTTC.

The rearrangement joins TRBV21-1 to TRBJ2-3; no check of the table's D call, TRBD2, against the DNA was made. TRBV21-1 is given as a pseudogene. The CDR3 length is 20 residues. Here the CDR3 reads CASSKVETSGSTIGTDTQYF. DNA for the CDR3: TGTGCCAGCAGCAAAGTCGAGACTAGCGGGAGTACGATTGGCACAGATACGCAGTATTTT.

This chain uses TRBV13 with TRBJ1-1; D perhaps matches TRBD1 (5 bases). Germline loops: CDR1 PRHDT, CDR2 FYEKMQ (reference sequence). V was pared by 4 bases and J by 1 base, with 7 bases between. This CDR3 spans 13 amino acids. CDR3 sequence (DNA): TGTGCCAGCAGCTGGGGCCCGAACACTGAAGCTTTCTTT. It is translated as CASSWGPNTEAFF.

The J gene is TRBJ1-2, the V gene TRBV28; no reliable D call. The CDR3 has 11 amino acids. The ends were cut back, 4 bases at V and 7 bases at J, with 7 bases in the middle. Germline CDR1 is MDHEN and CDR2 is SYDVKM. In DNA, the CDR3 is TGTGCCAGCAGTTCGACGGGTGGCTACACCTTC. Amino acids: CASSSTGGYTF.

The chain links TRBV27 to TRBJ2-5; tentatively, D is TRBD1 (5 bases). The length of the CDR3 is 15 residues. Germline V CDR1 and CDR2: MNHEY, SMNVEV (reference sequence). V lost 8 bases and J 1 base, leaving 17 bases between the germline ends. The CDR3 nucleotides read TGTGCCAGCCGCCCAGGGTACGCTGGCCAAGAGACCCAGTACTTC. Translated, it gives CASRPGYAGQETQYF.

V usage is TRBV4-3 and J usage is TRBJ2-7, with 9 bases aligning to TRBD1. The CDR3 covers 15 residues. In germline, CDR1 is LGHNA, CDR2 YSLEER. V was clipped by 0 bases and J by 3 bases; unmatched bases: 3. The CDR3 coding sequence is TGCGCCAGCAGCCAAGATACAGGGGGCCACTACGAGCAGTACTTC. It encodes CASSQDTGGHYEQYF.

This sequence joins TRBV27 and TRBJ2-3; TRBD2 is a possible D gene (7 bases). Trimming removed 8 bases at V and 10 bases at J, with 19 bases between. CDR1 is MNHEY and CDR2 is SMNVEV in the germline V gene (reference sequence). CDR3 length: 13 amino acids. The CDR3 is CASSFEGGIAQYF. In DNA form, the CDR3 reads TGTGCCAGCTCCTTCGAGGGGGGGATCGCGCAGTATTTT.

The chain employs TRBV11-2 and TRBJ2-7, with D maybe TRBD1 (6 bases). The CDR3 loop spans 13 amino acids. Trimming cost V 6 bases and J 5 bases, with 14 bases left between them. The germline gives CDR1 SGHAT, CDR2 FQNNGV. The CDR3 reads CASSLQGSHEQYF. CDR3 DNA: TGTGCCAGCAGTTTACAGGGTTCCCACGAGCAGTACTTC. Variable domain in full (rest from reference TRBV11-2 and TRBJ2-7): EAGVAQSPRYKIIEKRQSVAFWCNPISGHATLYWYQQILGQGPKLLIQFQNNGVVDDSQLPKDRFSAERLKGVDSTLKIQPAKLEDSAVYLCASSLQGSHEQYFGPGTRLTVT.

V usage is TRBV2 and J usage is TRBJ2-1; 10 nucleotides align to TRBD2. In germline, CDR1 is SNHLY, CDR2 FYNNEI. CDR3 length equals 14 residues. Trimming took 2 bases from V and 8 from J; bases not matched to a gene: 3. CDR3 amino acids: CASSEWLAGDEQFF. Written as DNA, the CDR3 is TGTGCCAGCAGTGAATGGCTAGCGGGAGATGAGCAGTTCTTC.

J is TRBJ1-2 and V is TRBV13; D may be TRBD1 (6 bases). The CDR3 is 14 residues long. Between the trimmed V and J ends, which lost 3 bases and 13 bases, there was a span of 21 bases. Germline-derived CDR1 and CDR2 are PRHDT and FYEKMQ (reference sequence). CDR3 bases: TGTGCCAGCAGCTTGGAGTACAGGGCTACCCGGCTCACCTTC. This sequence encodes CASSLEYRATRLTF.